The clone carrying this T cell receptor beta chain was counted once. Its antigen remains unidentified. This specimen comes from a study of T cell responses to AZD1222 COVID-19 vaccine. The table came from immunoSEQ multiplex PCR; TCRdb's copy has only in-frame clones and leaves some out. The table shows about 110,000 clones, with around 90% occurring only once. Regarding the study as a whole: Following two doses of AZD1222, Spike-specific TCR breadth and depth rose. Only five or six people who got AZD1222 tested seropositive at baseline. Donor demographics were predominantly white British with a female majority; clonal diversity may be underestimated.

Sample: peripheral blood, taken on day 0 of AZD1222 vaccination. This TCR was recovered from an adult in good health.

The CDR3 here is CASSQDGGLMTGKFYEQFF. In DNA, the CDR3 is TGCGCCAGCAGCCAAGATGGCGGGTTAATGACAGGGAAGTTCTATGAGCAGTTCTTC. This sequence joins TRBV4-1 and TRBJ2-1; 7 nucleotides agree with TRBD1. V lost 0 bases to trimming and J lost 8 bases; unmatched junction nucleotides: 19. Germline CDR1 MGHRA, CDR2 YSYEKL. There are 19 residues in the CDR3.